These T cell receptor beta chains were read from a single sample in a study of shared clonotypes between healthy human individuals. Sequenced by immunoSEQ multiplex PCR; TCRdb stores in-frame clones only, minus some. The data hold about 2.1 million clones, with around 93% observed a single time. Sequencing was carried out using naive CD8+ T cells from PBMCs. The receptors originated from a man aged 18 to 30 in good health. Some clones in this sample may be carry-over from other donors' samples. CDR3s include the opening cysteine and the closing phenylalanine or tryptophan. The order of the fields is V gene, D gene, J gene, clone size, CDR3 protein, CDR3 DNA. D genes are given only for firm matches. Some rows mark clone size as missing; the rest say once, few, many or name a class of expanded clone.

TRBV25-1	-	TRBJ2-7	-	CASSEYNGGRVDEQYF	TGTGCCAGCAGTGAATATAACGGGGGAAGAGTCGACGAGCAGTACTTC
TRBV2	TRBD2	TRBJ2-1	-	CASSEAREGEQFF	TGTGCCAGCAGTGAAGCTAGGGAGGGTGAGCAGTTCTTC
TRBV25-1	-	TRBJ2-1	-	CASQNRYNEQFF	TGTGCCAGCCAAAACAGATACAATGAGCAGTTCTTC
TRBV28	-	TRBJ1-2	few	CASSRVEGYTF	TGTGCCAGCAGTCGAGTGGAGGGCTACACCTTC
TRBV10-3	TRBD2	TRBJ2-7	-	CAISEIGAGGPSYEQYF	TGTGCCATCAGTGAGATTGGTGCGGGAGGGCCGTCCTACGAGCAGTACTTC
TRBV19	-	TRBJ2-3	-	CASSSWTVGYTDTQYF	TGTGCCAGTAGTTCCTGGACGGTGGGGTATACAGATACGCAGTATTTT
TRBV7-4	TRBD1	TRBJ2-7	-	CASSLGAGGYEQYF	TGTGCCAGCAGCTTGGGGGCAGGGGGCTACGAGCAGTACTTC
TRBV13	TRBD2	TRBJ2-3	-	CASSLGGRVADTQYF	TGTGCCAGCAGCTTAGGCGGGAGGGTCGCAGATACGCAGTATTTT
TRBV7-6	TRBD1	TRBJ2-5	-	CASSSRQGSETQYF	TGTGCCAGCAGCTCCAGACAGGGATCAGAGACCCAGTACTTC
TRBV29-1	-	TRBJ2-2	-	CSVERRDGITGELFF	TGCAGCGTTGAGAGGCGGGACGGAATCACCGGGGAGCTGTTTTTT
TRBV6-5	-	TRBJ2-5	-	CASSLDRGETQYF	TGTGCCAGCAGCCTCGACAGAGGGGAGACCCAGTACTTC
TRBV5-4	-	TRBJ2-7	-	CASSLGGPRDEQYF	TGTGCCAGCAGCTTAGGAGGCCCCAGGGACGAGCAGTACTTC
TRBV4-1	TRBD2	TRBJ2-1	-	CASSQAPWSGADNEQFF	TGCGCCAGCAGCCAAGCCCCTTGGAGCGGGGCCGACAATGAGCAGTTCTTC
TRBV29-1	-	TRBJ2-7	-	CSVEGPGYLSYEQYF	TGCAGCGTTGAAGGACCGGGGTATCTCTCCTACGAGCAGTACTTC
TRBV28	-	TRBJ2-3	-	CASSLLGVADTQYF	TGTGCCAGCAGTTTATTGGGGGTGGCAGATACGCAGTATTTT
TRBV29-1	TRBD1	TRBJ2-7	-	CSVVSGQDSYEQYF	TGCAGCGTTGTATCTGGACAGGACTCCTACGAGCAGTACTTC
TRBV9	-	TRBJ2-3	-	CASSVEGTTDTQYF	TGTGCCAGCAGCGTAGAAGGAACAACAGATACGCAGTATTTT
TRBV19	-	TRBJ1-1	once	CASSSWQLNTEAFF	TGTGCCAGTAGCTCGTGGCAGTTGAACACTGAAGCTTTCTTT